This is a list of T cell receptor beta chains from one sample in a study of T cell responses to AZD1222 COVID-19 vaccine. The repertoire was sequenced with immunoSEQ multiplex PCR; TCRdb's copy has only in-frame clones and lacks some. The table has roughly 150,000 clones, 93% seen once. The specimen was peripheral blood, collected on day 0 of AZD1222 vaccination. These receptors were collected from an adult in good health. CDR3s include the opening cysteine and the closing phenylalanine or tryptophan. The D gene is left open where the match is weak. The size field is filled for only some rows; it gives once, few, many or a size class.

TRBJ1-2 | TRBV10-2 | . | . | TGCGCCAGCAGTGAGCGGCAGGACTATGGCTACACCTTC | CASSERQDYGYTF
TRBJ1-1 | TRBV7-3 | . | . | TGTGCCAGCAGCTTTTCGAGGAACACTGAAGCTTTCTTT | CASSFSRNTEAFF
TRBJ2-1 | TRBV5-4 | TRBD2 | . | TGTGCCAGCAGCTCTGGACTAGCGGGGTCCCAGGAGCAGTTCTTC | CASSSGLAGSQEQFF
TRBJ2-3 | TRBV6-4 | TRBD2 | many | TGTGCCAGCAGTGACAGCGGGGGGGCCACAGATACGCAGTATTTT | CASSDSGGATDTQYF
TRBJ2-2 | TRBV19 | . | . | TGTGCCAGTAGTATAGTAGGCGGGGTAGCCGGGGAGCTGTTTTTT | CASSIVGGVAGELFF
TRBJ1-6 | TRBV27 | . | . | TGTGCCAGCAGTTACCCAGGGTCACCCCTCCACTTT | CASSYPGSPLHF
TRBJ1-1 | TRBV3-1/TRBV3-2 | . | . | TGTGCCAGCAGCTTTGGGGTATCGGGCACTGAAGCTTTCTTT | CASSFGVSGTEAFF
TRBJ1-6 | TRBV6-1 | . | . | TGTGCCAGCAGTGAATGGGGGAGCTCCTATAATTCACCCCTCCACTTT | CASSEWGSSYNSPLHF
TRBJ1-1 | TRBV3-1/TRBV3-2 | TRBD1 | . | TGTGCCAGCAGTTCCGGGACAGGGGGCGGAGGCGACACTGAAGCTTTCTTT | CASSSGTGGGGDTEAFF
TRBJ2-1 | TRBV6-5 | . | . | TGTGCCAGCAGGCCACTAGGGGACAAAAATGAGCAGTTCTTC | CASRPLGDKNEQFF
TRBJ1-1 | TRBV19 | . | . | TGTGCCAGTACCCGCCAAGGGGCAAACACTGAAGCTTTCTTT | CASTRQGANTEAFF
TRBJ2-3 | TRBV6-6 | TRBD2 | . | TGTGCCAGCAGTTACTCTAGCGGGGAGATGTCAGATACGCAGTATTTT | CASSYSSGEMSDTQYF
TRBJ1-1 | TRBV7-2 | . | . | TGTGCCAGCAGCTTAGTCAGGAACACTGAAGCTTTCTTT | CASSLVRNTEAFF
TRBJ1-1 | TRBV12-5 | TRBD1 | . | TGTGCTAGTGGTTTGGTACAAGGACAGGGGGACACTGAAGCTTTCTTT | CASGLVQGQGDTEAFF
TRBJ2-3 | TRBV6-5 | . | . | TGTGCCAGCAGCCTACAGGGATTTAACACAGATACGCAGTATTTT | CASSLQGFNTDTQYF
TRBJ2-3 | TRBV7-6 | TRBD2 | once | TGTGCCAGCAGCAAGCGGGGGGGCCTAGGCACAGATACGCAGTATTTT | CASSKRGGLGTDTQYF
TRBJ1-5 | TRBV30 | . | . | TGTGCCTGGAGTTCCGGGCGGTACGGCAATCAGCCCCAGCATTTT | CAWSSGRYGNQPQHF
TRBJ2-5 | TRBV18 | . | once | TGTGCCAGCTCATTACGATTCCAAGAGACCCAGTACTTC | CASSLRFQETQYF
TRBJ2-1 | TRBV6-2/TRBV6-3 | TRBD1 | few | TGTGCCAGCAGTCGGGACAGGGAGGCTAGTGAGCAGTTCTTC | CASSRDREASEQFF
TRBJ2-1 | TRBV27 | TRBD2 | . | TGTGCCAGCAGCCCGATACTAGCGGGGGGGCGCAATGAGCAGTTCTTC | CASSPILAGGRNEQFF
TRBJ1-1 | TRBV7-3 | . | . | TGTGCCAGCAGCGAAATGGGGGCGCAGACGAACACTGAAGCTTTCTTT | CASSEMGAQTNTEAFF
TRBJ2-2 | TRBV3-1/TRBV3-2 | TRBD2 | . | TGTGCCAGCAGCCAAGATGGACTAGCGGGGGTGGGCGGGGAGCTGTTTTTT | CASSQDGLAGVGGELFF
TRBJ1-1 | TRBV5-1 | . | . | TGCGCCAGCATTGGGGGCGGAAGTATAATGAACACTGAAGCTTTCTTT | CASIGGGSIMNTEAFF
TRBJ1-6 | TRBV19 | . | . | TGTGCCAGTTCCCTCCGACGCGGGGCGTCCTATAATTCACCCCTCCACTTT | CASSLRRGASYNSPLHF
TRBJ2-2 | TRBV5-4 | . | once | TGTGCCAGCAGCCCCAGGGGGGGCTCGAACACCGGGGAGCTGTTTTTT | CASSPRGGSNTGELFF
TRBJ1-1 | TRBV19 | . | . | TGTGCCAGTAGTATAGGGATGGCTGGACAAGCTTTCTTT | CASSIGMAGQAFF
TRBJ1-1 | TRBV18 | . | . | TGTGCCAGCTCACCACAGATGATGAAACGAAGTCAGAACACTGAAGCTTTCTTT | CASSPQMMKRSQNTEAFF
TRBJ2-7 | TRBV15 | . | few | TGTGCCACCAGCAGGGGGACAACCTACGAGCAGTACTTC | CATSRGTTYEQYF
TRBJ1-5 | TRBV11-2 | . | . | TGTGCCAGCAGCTTAGGCAATCAGCCCCAGCATTTT | CASSLGNQPQHF